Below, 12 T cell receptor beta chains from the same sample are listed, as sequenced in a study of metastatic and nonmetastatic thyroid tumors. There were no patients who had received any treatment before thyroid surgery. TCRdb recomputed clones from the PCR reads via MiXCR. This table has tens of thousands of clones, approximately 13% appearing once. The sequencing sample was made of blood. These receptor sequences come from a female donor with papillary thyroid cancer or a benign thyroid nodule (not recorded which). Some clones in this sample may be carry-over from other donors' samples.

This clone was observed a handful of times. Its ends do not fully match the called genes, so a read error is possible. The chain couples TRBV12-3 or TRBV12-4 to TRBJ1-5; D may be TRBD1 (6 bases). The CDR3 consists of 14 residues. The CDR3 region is CASSESGGNHPQHF. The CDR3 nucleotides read TGTGCCAGCAGTGAGTCGGGGGGCAATCATCCCCAGCATTTT.

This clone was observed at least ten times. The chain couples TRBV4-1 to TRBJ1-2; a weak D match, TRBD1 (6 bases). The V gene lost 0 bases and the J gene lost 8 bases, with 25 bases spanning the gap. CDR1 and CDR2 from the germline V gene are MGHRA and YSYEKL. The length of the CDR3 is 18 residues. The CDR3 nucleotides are TGCGCCAGCAGCCAAGATAGGGGGTTGACAGGCAACCCTCCGGGCTACACCTTC. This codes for CASSQDRGLTGNPPGYTF.

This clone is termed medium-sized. Written as DNA, the CDR3 is TGTGCCAGTAGTAGGCTAGCGGACACCTACAATGAGCAGTTCTTC. This gives the protein CASSRLADTYNEQFF. This sequence joins TRBV19 and TRBJ2-1, with 7 bases lining up with TRBD2. CDR1 and CDR2 from the germline V gene are LNHDA and SQIVND (reference sequence). The V and J ends lost 4 bases and 2 bases, in that order; junction bases with no gene match: 5. The CDR3 spans 15 residues. The variable domain in full, with the rest retrieved from reference TRBV19 and TRBJ2-1, is DGGITQSPKYLFRKEGQNVTLSCEQNLNHDAMYWYRQDPGQGLRLIYYSQIVNDFQKGDIAEGYSVSREKKESFPLTVTSAQKNPTAFYLCASSRLADTYNEQFFGPGTRLTVL.

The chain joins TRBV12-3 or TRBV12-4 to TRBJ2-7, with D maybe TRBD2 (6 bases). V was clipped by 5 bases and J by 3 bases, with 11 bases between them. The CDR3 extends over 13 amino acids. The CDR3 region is CASSEARGYEQYF. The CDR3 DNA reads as TGTGCCAGCAGTGAAGCGCGGGGCTACGAGCAGTACTTC.

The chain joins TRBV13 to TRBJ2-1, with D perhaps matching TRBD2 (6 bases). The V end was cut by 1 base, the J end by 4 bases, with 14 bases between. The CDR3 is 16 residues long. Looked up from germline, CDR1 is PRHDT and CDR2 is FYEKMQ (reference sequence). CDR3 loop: CASSLVPCGGYNEQFF. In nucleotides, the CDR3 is TGTGCCAGCAGCTTAGTCCCCTGTGGGGGGTACAATGAGCAGTTCTTC.

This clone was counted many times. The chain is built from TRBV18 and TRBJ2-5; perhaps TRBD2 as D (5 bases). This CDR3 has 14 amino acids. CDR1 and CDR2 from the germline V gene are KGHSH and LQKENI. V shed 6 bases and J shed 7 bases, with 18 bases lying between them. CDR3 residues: CASSGRGLLWTQYF. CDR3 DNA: TGTGCCAGCTCTGGTCGAGGGTTACTTTGGACCCAGTACTTC.

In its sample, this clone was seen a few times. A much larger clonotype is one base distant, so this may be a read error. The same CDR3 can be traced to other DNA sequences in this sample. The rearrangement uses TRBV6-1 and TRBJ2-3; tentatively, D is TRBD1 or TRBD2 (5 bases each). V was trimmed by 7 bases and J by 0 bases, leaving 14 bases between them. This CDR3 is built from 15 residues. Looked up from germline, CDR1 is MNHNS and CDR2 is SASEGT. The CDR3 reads CASNHGGPSTDTQYF. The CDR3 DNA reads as TGTGCCAGCAATCATGGGGGACCTAGCACAGATACGCAGTATTTT.

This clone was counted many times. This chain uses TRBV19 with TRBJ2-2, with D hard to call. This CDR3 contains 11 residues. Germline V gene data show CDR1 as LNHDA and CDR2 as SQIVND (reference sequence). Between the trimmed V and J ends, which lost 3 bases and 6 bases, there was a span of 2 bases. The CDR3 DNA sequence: TGTGCCAGTAGTATCCCCGGGGAGCTGTTTTTT. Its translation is CASSIPGELFF.

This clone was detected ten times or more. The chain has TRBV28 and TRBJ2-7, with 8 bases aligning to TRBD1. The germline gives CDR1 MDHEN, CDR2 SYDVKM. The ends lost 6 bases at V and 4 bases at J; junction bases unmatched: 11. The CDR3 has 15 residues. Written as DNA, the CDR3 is TGTGCCAGCAGCCAGCGGACAGGGACCAATTACGAGCAGTACTTC. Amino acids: CASSQRTGTNYEQYF.

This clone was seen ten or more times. CDR3 nucleotide sequence: TGTGCCAGCAGCAGAAGTATGGGCGACACCGGGGAGCTGTTTTTT. This gives the protein CASSRSMGDTGELFF. The chain combines TRBV7-2 with TRBJ2-2; D remains ambiguous. The CDR3 totals 15 residues. The germline V and J ends were trimmed by 5 bases and 3 bases, with 13 bases remaining between them. The V gene's germline CDR1 is SGHTA and CDR2 FQGNSA. Variable domain in full (rest from reference TRBV7-2 and TRBJ2-2): GAGVSQSPSNKVTEKGKDVELRCDPISGHTALYWYRQSLGQGLEFLIYFQGNSAPDKSGLPSDRFSAERTGGSVSTLTIQRTQQEDSAVYLCASSRSMGDTGELFFGEGSRLTVL.

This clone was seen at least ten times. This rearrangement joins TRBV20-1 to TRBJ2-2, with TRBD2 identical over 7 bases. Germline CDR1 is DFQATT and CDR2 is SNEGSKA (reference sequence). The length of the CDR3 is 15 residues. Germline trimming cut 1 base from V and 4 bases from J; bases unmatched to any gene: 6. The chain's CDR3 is CSARVHPSGTGELFF. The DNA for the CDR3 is TGCAGTGCTAGAGTACACCCTAGCGGCACCGGGGAGCTGTTTTTT.

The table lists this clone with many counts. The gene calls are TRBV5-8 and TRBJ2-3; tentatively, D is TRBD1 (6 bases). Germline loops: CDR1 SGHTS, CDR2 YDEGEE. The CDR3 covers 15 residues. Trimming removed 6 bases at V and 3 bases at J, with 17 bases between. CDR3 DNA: TGTGCCAGCACCATTCAAGGGGGTTGGACAGATACGCAGTATTTT. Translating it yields CASTIQGGWTDTQYF.